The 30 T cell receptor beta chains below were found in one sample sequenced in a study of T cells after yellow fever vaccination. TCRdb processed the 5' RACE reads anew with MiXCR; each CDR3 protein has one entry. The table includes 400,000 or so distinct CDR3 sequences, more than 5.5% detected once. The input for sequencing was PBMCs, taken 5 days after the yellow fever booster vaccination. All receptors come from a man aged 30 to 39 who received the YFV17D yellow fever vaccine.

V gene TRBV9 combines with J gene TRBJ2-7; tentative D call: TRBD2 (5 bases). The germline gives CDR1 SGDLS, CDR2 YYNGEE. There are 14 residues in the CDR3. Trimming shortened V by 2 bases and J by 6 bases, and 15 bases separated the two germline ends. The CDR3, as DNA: TGTGCCAGCAGCGTTGAGGGCACCCTCTCCGAGCAGTACTTC. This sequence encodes CASSVEGTLSEQYF.

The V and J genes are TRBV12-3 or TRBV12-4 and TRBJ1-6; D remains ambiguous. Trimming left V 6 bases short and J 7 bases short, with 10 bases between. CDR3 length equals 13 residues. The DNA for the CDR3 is TGTGCCAGCAGGGACGAAGGGAATTCACCCCTCCACTTT. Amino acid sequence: CASRDEGNSPLHF.

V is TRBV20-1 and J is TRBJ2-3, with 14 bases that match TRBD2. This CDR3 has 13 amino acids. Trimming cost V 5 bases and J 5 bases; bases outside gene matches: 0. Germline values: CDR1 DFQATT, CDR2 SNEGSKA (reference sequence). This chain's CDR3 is CSAGTSGRDTQYF. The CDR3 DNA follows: TGCAGTGCTGGGACTAGCGGGAGAGATACGCAGTATTTT.

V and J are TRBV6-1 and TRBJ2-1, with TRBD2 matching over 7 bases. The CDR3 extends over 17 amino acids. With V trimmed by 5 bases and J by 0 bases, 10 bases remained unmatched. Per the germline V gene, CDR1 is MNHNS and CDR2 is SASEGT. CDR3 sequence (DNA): TGTGCCAGCAGTCGCAGAGCGGGACCATTCTCCTACAATGAGCAGTTCTTC. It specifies CASSRRAGPFSYNEQFF.

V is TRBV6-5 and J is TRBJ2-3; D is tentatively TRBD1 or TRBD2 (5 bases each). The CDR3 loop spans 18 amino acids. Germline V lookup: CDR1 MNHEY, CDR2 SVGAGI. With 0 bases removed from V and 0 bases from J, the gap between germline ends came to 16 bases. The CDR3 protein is CASSYSRSPGPSTDTQYF. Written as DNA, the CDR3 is TGTGCCAGCAGTTACTCGAGGTCCCCGGGACCTAGCACAGATACGCAGTATTTT.

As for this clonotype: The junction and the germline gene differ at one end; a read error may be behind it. The CDR3 DNA sequence: TGCTGTGCTAGAGATCCGGCGGGAGGGCCAGCAGATACGCAGTATTTT. It encodes CCARDPAGGPADTQYF. This rearrangement joins TRBV20-1 to TRBJ2-3; 9 bases are a match to TRBD2. The CDR3 is made up of 16 amino acids. CDR1 is DFQATT, CDR2 SNEGSKA, per germline (reference sequence).

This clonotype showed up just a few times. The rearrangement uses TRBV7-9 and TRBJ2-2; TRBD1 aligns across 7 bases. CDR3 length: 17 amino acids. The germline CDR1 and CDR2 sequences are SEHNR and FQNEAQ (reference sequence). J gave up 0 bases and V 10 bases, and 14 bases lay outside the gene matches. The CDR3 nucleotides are TGTGCCATATCAAGTCCAGGGGGAGATTCGAACACCGGGGAGCTGTTTTTT. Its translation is CAISSPGGDSNTGELFF.

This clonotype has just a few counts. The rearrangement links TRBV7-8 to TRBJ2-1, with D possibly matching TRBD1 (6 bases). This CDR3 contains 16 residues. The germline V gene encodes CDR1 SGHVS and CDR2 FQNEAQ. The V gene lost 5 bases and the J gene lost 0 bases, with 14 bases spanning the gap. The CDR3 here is CASSGYTGSSYNEQFF. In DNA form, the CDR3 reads TGTGCCAGCAGCGGATATACAGGGAGCTCCTACAATGAGCAGTTCTTC.

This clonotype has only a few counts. The CDR3 region has the DNA TGTGCCAGCAGCTTAGCGCTAGTTTCCTACAATGAGCAGTTCTTC. Amino acid sequence: CASSLALVSYNEQFF. V is TRBV7-2 and J is TRBJ2-1; no reliable D call. The CDR3 has 15 residues. The V and J ends lost 0 bases and 1 base respectively, with 7 bases between them. Germline loops: CDR1 SGHTA, CDR2 FQGNSA.

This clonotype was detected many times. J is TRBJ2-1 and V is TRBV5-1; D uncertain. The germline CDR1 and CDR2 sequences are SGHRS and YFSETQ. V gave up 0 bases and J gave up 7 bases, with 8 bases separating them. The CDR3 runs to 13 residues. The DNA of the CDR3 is TGCGCCAGCAGCTTGGCCCCGCAGAATGAGCAGTTCTTC. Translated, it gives CASSLAPQNEQFF.

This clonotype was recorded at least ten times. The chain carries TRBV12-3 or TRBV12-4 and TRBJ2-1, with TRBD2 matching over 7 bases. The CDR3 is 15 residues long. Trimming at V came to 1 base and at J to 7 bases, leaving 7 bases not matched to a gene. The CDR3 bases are TGTGCCAGCAGTTTAGGGGGAGGGCCGGGGAATGAGCAGTTCTTC. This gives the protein CASSLGGGPGNEQFF.

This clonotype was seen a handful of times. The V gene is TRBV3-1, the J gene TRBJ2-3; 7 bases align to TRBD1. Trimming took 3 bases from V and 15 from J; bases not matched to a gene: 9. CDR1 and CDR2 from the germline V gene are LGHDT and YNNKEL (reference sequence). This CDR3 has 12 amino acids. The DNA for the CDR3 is TGTGCCAGCAGCCAGCAGGGGGAATCAGTTTATTTT. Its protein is CASSQQGESVYF.

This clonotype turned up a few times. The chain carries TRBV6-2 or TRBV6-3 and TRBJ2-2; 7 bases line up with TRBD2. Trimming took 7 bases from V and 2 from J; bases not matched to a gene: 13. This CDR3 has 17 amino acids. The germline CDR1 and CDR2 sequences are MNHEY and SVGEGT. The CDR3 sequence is CASMRIRTRTNTGELFF. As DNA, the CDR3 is TGTGCCAGCATGAGAATAAGGACTAGAACTAACACCGGGGAGCTGTTTTTT.

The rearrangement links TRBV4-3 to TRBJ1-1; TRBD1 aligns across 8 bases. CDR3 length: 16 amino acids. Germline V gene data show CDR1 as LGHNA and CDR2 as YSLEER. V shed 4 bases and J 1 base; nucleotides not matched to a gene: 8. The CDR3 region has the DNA TGCGCCAGCAGCCGCGTCCCCGGGACAGGGAACACTGAAGCTTTCTTT. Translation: CASSRVPGTGNTEAFF.

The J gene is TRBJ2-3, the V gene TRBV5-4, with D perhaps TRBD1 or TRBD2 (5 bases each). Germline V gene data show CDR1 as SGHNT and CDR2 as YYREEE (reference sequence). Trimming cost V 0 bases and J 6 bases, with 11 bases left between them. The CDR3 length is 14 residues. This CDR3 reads CASSLVGDWDTQYF. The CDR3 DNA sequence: TGTGCCAGCAGCTTGGTGGGGGATTGGGATACGCAGTATTTT.

The CDR3 spells CASSQDRGTGPANTGELFF. The CDR3, as DNA: TGCGCCAGCAGCCAAGACCGCGGGACAGGACCAGCGAACACCGGGGAGCTGTTTTTT. V and J are TRBV4-3 and TRBJ2-2; 8 bases map to TRBD1. The CDR3 is 19 amino acids. V dropped 0 bases and J dropped 0; count of bases not matched to a gene: 9. The germline V gene has CDR1 LGHNA and CDR2 YSLEER.

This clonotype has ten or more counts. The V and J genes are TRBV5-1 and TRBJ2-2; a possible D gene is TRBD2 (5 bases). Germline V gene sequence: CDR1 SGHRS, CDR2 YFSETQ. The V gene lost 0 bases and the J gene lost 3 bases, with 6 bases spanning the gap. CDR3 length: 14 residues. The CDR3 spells CASSLDGDTGELFF. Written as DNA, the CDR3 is TGCGCCAGCAGCTTGGACGGGGACACCGGGGAGCTGTTTTTT.

CDR3 nucleotides: TGCAGCGTTGTTAGGGAGGCGAACACCGGGGAGCTGTTTTTT. It specifies CSVVREANTGELFF. The J gene is TRBJ2-2, the V gene TRBV29-1; a weak D match, TRBD2 (6 bases). Trimming shortened V by 4 bases and J by 0 bases, and 9 bases separated the two germline ends. Germline CDR1 reads SQVTM; CDR2 reads ANQGSEA. This CDR3 is built from 14 residues.

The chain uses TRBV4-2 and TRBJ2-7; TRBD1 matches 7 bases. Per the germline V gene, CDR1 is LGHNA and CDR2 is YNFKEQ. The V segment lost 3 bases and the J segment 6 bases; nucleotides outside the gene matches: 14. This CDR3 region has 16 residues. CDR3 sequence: CASSQTLTDRRAEQYF. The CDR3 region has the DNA TGTGCCAGCAGCCAGACTTTAACGGACAGGCGGGCCGAGCAGTACTTC.

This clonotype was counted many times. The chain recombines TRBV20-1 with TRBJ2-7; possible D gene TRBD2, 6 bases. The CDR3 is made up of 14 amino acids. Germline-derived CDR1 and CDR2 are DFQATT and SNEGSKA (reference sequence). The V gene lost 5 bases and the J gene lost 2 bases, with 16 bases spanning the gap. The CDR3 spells CSAPPRGRPYEQYF. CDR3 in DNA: TGCAGTGCTCCCCCGCGGGGCAGGCCCTACGAGCAGTACTTC.

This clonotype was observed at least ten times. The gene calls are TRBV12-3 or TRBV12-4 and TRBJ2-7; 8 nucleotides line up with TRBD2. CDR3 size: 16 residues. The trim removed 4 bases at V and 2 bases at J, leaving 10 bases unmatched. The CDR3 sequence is CASSSPDSGGPYEQYF. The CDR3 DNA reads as TGTGCCAGCAGTTCGCCTGACAGCGGGGGACCCTACGAGCAGTACTTC.

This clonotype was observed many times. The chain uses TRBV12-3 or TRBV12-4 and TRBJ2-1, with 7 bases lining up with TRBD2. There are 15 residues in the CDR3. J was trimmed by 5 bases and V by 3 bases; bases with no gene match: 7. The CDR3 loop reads CASSFASGVNNEQFF. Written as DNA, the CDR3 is TGTGCCAGCAGTTTCGCTAGCGGAGTTAACAATGAGCAGTTCTTC.

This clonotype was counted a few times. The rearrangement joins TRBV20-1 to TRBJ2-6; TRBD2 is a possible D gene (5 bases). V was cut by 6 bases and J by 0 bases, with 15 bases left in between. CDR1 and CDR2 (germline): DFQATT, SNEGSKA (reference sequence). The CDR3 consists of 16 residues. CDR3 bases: TGCAGTGCCCTCAGAGGGCCTAACTCTGGGGCCAACGTCCTGACTTTC. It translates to CSALRGPNSGANVLTF.

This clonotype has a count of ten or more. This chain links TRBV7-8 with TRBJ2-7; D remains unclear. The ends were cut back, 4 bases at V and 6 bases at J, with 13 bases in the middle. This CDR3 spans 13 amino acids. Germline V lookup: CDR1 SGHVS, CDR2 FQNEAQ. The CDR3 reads CASSSGVKVEQYF. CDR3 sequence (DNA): TGTGCCAGCAGCTCCGGTGTCAAGGTCGAGCAGTACTTC. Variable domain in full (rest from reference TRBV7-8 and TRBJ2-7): GAGVSQSPRYKVAKRGQDVALRCDPISGHVSLFWYQQALGQGPEFLTYFQNEAQLDKSGLPSDRFFAERPEGSVSTLKIQRTQQEDSAVYLCASSSGVKVEQYFGPGTRLTVT.

The CDR3 region is CSGEQETQYF. The CDR3 DNA sequence: TGCAGTGGGGAGCAAGAGACCCAGTACTTC. The chain recombines TRBV20-1 with TRBJ2-5, with D maybe TRBD2 (5 bases). This CDR3 region has 10 residues. The germline V and J ends were trimmed by 7 bases and 2 bases, with 5 bases remaining between them. Looked up from germline, CDR1 is DFQATT and CDR2 is SNEGSKA (reference sequence).

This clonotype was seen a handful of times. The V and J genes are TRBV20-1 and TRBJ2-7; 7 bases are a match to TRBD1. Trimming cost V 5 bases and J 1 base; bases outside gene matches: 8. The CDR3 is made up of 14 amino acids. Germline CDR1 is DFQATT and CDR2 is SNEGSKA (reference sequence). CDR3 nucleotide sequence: TGCAGTGCTTTTCCGACAGGGTCTTCCTACGAGCAGTACTTC. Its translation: CSAFPTGSSYEQYF.

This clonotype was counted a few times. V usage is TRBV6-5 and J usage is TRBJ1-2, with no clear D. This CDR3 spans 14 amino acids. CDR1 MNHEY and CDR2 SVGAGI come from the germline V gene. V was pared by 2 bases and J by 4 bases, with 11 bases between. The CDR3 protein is CASSYGTPPYGYTF. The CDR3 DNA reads TGTGCCAGCAGTTACGGAACACCCCCCTATGGCTACACCTTC.

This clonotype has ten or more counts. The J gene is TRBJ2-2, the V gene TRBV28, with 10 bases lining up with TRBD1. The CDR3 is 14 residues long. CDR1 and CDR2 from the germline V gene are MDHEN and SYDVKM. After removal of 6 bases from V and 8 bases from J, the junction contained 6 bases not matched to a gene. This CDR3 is CASRSTGGKGELFF. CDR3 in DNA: TGTGCCAGCAGGTCGACAGGGGGCAAAGGGGAGCTGTTTTTT.

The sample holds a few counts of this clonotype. The CDR3 region is CSATDDTYETQYF. In nucleotides, the CDR3 is TGCAGTGCTACGGATGACACGTACGAGACCCAGTACTTC. This rearrangement joins TRBV20-1 to TRBJ2-5, with D uncertain. V lost 4 bases and J lost 5, with 14 bases in between. There are 13 residues in the CDR3. The germline V gene encodes CDR1 DFQATT and CDR2 SNEGSKA (reference sequence).

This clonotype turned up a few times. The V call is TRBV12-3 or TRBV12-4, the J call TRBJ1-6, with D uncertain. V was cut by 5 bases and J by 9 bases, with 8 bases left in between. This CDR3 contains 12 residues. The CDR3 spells CASSLSPSPLHF. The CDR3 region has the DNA TGTGCCAGCAGTCTGTCGCCTTCACCCCTCCACTTT.